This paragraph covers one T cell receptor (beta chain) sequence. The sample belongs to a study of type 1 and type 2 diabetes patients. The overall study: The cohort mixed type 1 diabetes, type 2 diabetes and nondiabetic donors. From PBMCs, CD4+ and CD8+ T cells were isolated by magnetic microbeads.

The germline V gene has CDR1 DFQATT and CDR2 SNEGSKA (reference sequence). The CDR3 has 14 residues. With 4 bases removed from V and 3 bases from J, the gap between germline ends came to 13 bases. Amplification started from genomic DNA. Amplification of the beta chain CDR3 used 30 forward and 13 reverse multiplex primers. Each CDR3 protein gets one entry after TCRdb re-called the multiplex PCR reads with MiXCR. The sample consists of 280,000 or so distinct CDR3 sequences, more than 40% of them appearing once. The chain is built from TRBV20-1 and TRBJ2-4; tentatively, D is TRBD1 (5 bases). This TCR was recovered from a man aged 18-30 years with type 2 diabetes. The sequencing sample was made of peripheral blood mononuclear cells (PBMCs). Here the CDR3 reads CSAIKGQGKNIQYF. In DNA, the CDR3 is TGCAGTGCTATAAAAGGGCAGGGCAAAAACATTCAGTACTTC.